What follows are 23 T cell receptor beta chains derived from one specimen sequenced in a study of memory B cells and T cells in multiple sclerosis (dated by TCRdb to 2017 to 2018). Libraries were constructed by the immunoSEQ multiplex PCR assay. TCRdb re-hosts the immuneACCESS table, in-frame sequences only. Its copies lack some clones; in the studies checked, an unresolved V gene accounts for under half of them, and the cause for the rest is not known. Present in this sample are around 7,600 clones, around 60% of which were seen just once. The top ten hold approximately 30% of the sample. The source material was memory (CD45RO+) CD8+ T cells from blood. What this sample's cell subset or site label stands for: CD45RO+ memory T cells sorted from peripheral blood. The source is a human donor with multiple sclerosis.

The rearrangement links TRBV5-5 to TRBJ2-7, with TRBD1 identical over 8 bases. Germline V lookup: CDR1 SGHKS, CDR2 YYEKEE (reference sequence). V trimming: 4 bases; J trimming: 3 bases; junction bases outside the gene matches: 9. This CDR3 is built from 15 residues. As DNA, the CDR3 is TGTGCCAGCAGCACCTACGGACAGGGCCTCTACGAGCAGTACTTC. It yields the protein CASSTYGQGLYEQYF.

The table lists this clone with a few counts. The J gene is TRBJ2-7, the V gene TRBV28; D is uncertain. Germline CDR1 is MDHEN and CDR2 is SYDVKM. V lost 3 bases and J lost 4, with 10 bases in between. The CDR3 extends over 13 amino acids. The CDR3 spells CASSFITTYEQYF. The CDR3 DNA follows: TGTGCCAGCAGTTTCATCACGACTTACGAGCAGTACTTC. Variable domain in full (rest from reference TRBV28 and TRBJ2-7): DVKVTQSSRYLVKRTGEKVFLECVQDMDHENMFWYRQDPGLGLRLIYFSYDVKMKEKGDIPEGYSVSREKKERFSLILESASTNQTSMYLCASSFITTYEQYFGPGTRLTVT.

V usage is TRBV5-6 and J usage is TRBJ2-5; a possible D gene is TRBD2 (6 bases). Germline V CDR1 and CDR2: SGHDT, YYEEEE. V shed 5 bases and J shed 4 bases, with 15 bases lying between them. CDR3 length: 14 amino acids. CDR3 sequence (DNA): TGTGCCAGCAGGTTGAAGCGGGCCCGAGAGACCCAGTACTTC. Protein: CASRLKRARETQYF.

This clone was picked up a small number of times. The chain couples TRBV11-2 to TRBJ2-7, with 14 bases matching TRBD2. The CDR3 runs to 17 residues. Germline lookup yields CDR1 SGHAT and CDR2 FQNNGV. The V gene end was trimmed by 5 bases and the J gene end by 0 bases; junction bases not matched to a gene: 6. CDR3 sequence: CASSGTSGGQSSYEQYF. The CDR3 coding sequence is TGTGCCAGCAGCGGGACTAGCGGGGGACAGAGCTCCTACGAGCAGTACTTC.

V is TRBV6-5 and J is TRBJ1-1, with D maybe TRBD1 (5 bases). The V end lost 2 bases, the J end lost 5 bases, and 9 bases lay between the germline ends. Germline CDR1 MNHEY, CDR2 SVGAGI. The CDR3 is made up of 13 amino acids. Written as DNA, the CDR3 is TGTGCCAGCAGTTACGGGGGGGAGACTGAAGCTTTCTTT. Translation gives CASSYGGETEAFF.

This clone was observed a few times. The chain combines TRBV4-1 with TRBJ2-7; a weak D match, TRBD2 (5 bases). The V end lost 0 bases, the J end lost 4 bases, and 10 bases lay between the germline ends. The CDR3 runs to 14 residues. Germline assignment: CDR1 MGHRA and CDR2 YSYEKL. As DNA, the CDR3 is TGCGCCAGCAGCCAAGATGAACTAGTGTACGAGCAGTACTTC. Amino acids: CASSQDELVYEQYF.

This clone has just a few counts. Germline is not matched at one junction end, which may reflect a read error. The V call is TRBV5-1, the J call TRBJ2-7, with 8 bases fitting TRBD1. Germline values: CDR1 SGHRS, CDR2 YFSETQ. This CDR3 comprises 15 residues. The DNA for the CDR3 is TGCGCCAGCAGCGGGGGACAGGCATACTCCTACGAGCAGTCCTTC. This gives the protein CASSGGQAYSYEQSF.

The genes are TRBV9 and TRBJ2-3; 8 bases are shared with TRBD2. The CDR3 sequence is 16 residues long. Germline values: CDR1 SGDLS, CDR2 YYNGEE. The J segment lost 1 base and the V segment lost 3 bases, leaving 7 bases of the junction unmatched. In nucleotides, the CDR3 is TGTGCCAGCAGCGATTCCGGGAGGGTCGGCACAGATACGCAGTATTTT. Translated: CASSDSGRVGTDTQYF.

This chain joins TRBV28 and TRBJ1-2, with 8 bases matching TRBD1. Germline CDR1 MDHEN, CDR2 SYDVKM. V lost 5 bases to trimming and J lost 4 bases; unmatched junction nucleotides: 6. This CDR3 is 14 amino acids long. CDR3 sequence reads: CASSQPGGSYGYTF. The CDR3 DNA is TGTGCCAGCAGTCAACCAGGGGGCAGCTATGGCTACACCTTC.

The chain carries TRBV2 and TRBJ1-3; D unclear. V was pared by 6 bases and J by 3 bases, with 6 bases between. CDR1 and CDR2 from the germline V gene are SNHLY and FYNNEI. The CDR3 extends over 12 amino acids. Here the CDR3 reads CASRQFGNTIYF. The CDR3 DNA reads as TGTGCCAGCAGACAGTTTGGAAACACCATATATTTT.

The chain combines TRBV4-1 with TRBJ1-2; D is possibly TRBD1 (6 bases). Per the germline V gene, CDR1 is MGHRA and CDR2 is YSYEKL. Trimming shortened V by 1 base and J by 2 bases, and 8 bases separated the two germline ends. The CDR3 runs 14 residues. CDR3 sequence (DNA): TGCGCCAGCAGCCAAGCTAGGGGGAACTATGGCTACACCTTC. Its translation: CASSQARGNYGYTF.

The chain employs TRBV6-4 and TRBJ2-2, with D maybe TRBD2 (6 bases). The germline CDR1 and CDR2 sequences are MRHNA and SNTAGT. Trimming took off 8 bases at V and 4 bases at J, with 14 bases between the two ends. CDR3 length: 14 residues. The DNA for the CDR3 is TGTGCCAGCTCCACTGGGGGGTCCACCGGGGAGCTGTTTTTT. This encodes CASSTGGSTGELFF.

V is TRBV7-2 and J is TRBJ2-7; D call uncertain. The V end was cut by 5 bases, the J end by 6 bases, with 17 bases between. The CDR3 loop spans 14 amino acids. The V gene's germline CDR1 is SGHTA and CDR2 FQGNSA. The CDR3 region has the DNA TGTGCCAGCAGCGAACGTTCGGGTTTAGGCGAGCAGTACTTC. This sequence encodes CASSERSGLGEQYF. Supplemented by reference TRBV7-2 and TRBJ2-7, the full variable domain reads GAGVSQSPSNKVTEKGKDVELRCDPISGHTALYWYRQSLGQGLEFLIYFQGNSAPDKSGLPSDRFSAERTGGSVSTLTIQRTQQEDSAVYLCASSERSGLGEQYFGPGTRLTVT.

The chain joins TRBV6-1 to TRBJ2-7; 7 nucleotides agree with TRBD1. J lost 2 bases, V lost 6 bases, and 7 bases had no gene match. The CDR3 has 14 amino acids. Germline lookup yields CDR1 MNHNS and CDR2 SASEGT. In DNA, the CDR3 is TGTGCCAGCAGCGCAAACCAGGGGGCCTACGAGCAGTACTTC. It specifies CASSANQGAYEQYF.

This clone was seen only a few times. The chain is built from TRBV5-1 and TRBJ2-1; TRBD1 aligns across 7 bases. J gave up 1 base and V 7 bases, and 14 bases lay outside the gene matches. Germline lookup yields CDR1 SGHRS and CDR2 YFSETQ. CDR3 length: 17 residues. The chain's CDR3 is CASWIGRKQGSYNEQFF. CDR3 bases: TGCGCCAGCTGGATCGGACGAAAACAGGGGTCCTACAATGAGCAGTTCTTC.

This clone was observed a few times. The CDR3 DNA reads TGTGCCAGCAGTGGGACAGGGACGAGCAATCAGCCCCAGCATTTT. It codes for CASSGTGTSNQPQHF. The chain uses TRBV2 and TRBJ1-5; 8 nucleotides align to TRBD1. V gave up 4 bases and J gave up 1 base; unmatched junction bases: 3. This CDR3 is built from 15 residues. CDR1 is SNHLY and CDR2 is FYNNEI in the germline V gene.

The chain links TRBV30 to TRBJ2-6; D possibly corresponds to TRBD1 (5 bases). The V end lost 4 bases, the J end lost 3 bases, and 16 bases lay between the germline ends. From germline, CDR1 is GTSNPN and CDR2 SVGIG (reference sequence). CDR3 length: 16 amino acids. The CDR3 spells CAWIVPSGNGANVLTF. The CDR3 coding sequence is TGTGCCTGGATTGTACCGTCAGGGAATGGGGCCAACGTCCTGACTTTC.

V and J are TRBV7-3 and TRBJ2-7; 7 nucleotides line up with TRBD2. Matching the DNA end better, TRBJ2-1 makes the J call doubtful. CDR1 and CDR2 (germline): SGHTA, FQGTGA. This CDR3 is built from 14 residues. This CDR3 reads CASAPGGGYNEQFF. CDR3 in DNA: TGTGCCAGCGCCCCGGGCGGGGGCTACAATGAGCAGTTCTTC.

This clone was detected only once. The J gene is TRBJ2-7, the V gene TRBV12-5, with D tentatively TRBD1 (6 bases). Germline values: CDR1 LGHNT, CDR2 FRNRAP. CDR3 length: 16 amino acids. V dropped 2 bases and J dropped 2 bases, with 16 bases sitting between them. The CDR3 nucleotides are TGTGCTAGTGGTTTGACGGGGCAGGGGACGGCCTACGAGCAGTACTTC. Protein product: CASGLTGQGTAYEQYF.

This clone was detected once. V is TRBV5-4 and J is TRBJ2-5, with D possibly being TRBD1 (5 bases). From germline, CDR1 is SGHNT and CDR2 YYREEE (reference sequence). Trimming shortened V by 4 bases and J by 4 bases, and 14 bases separated the two germline ends. This CDR3 region has 14 residues. CDR3 in DNA: TGTGCCAGCAGCACCCGACAGCAAGGAGAGACCCAGTACTTC. Translating it yields CASSTRQQGETQYF.

The rearrangement joins TRBV7-8 to TRBJ2-1; 15 positions match TRBD2. CDR1 and CDR2 (germline): SGHVS, FQNEAQ. This CDR3 has 16 residues. V shed 5 bases, J shed 10 bases, and the junction held 9 bases outside the gene matches. CDR3 loop: CASSPWTSGGAVEQFF. The CDR3 bases are TGTGCCAGCAGCCCTTGGACTAGCGGGGGGGCGGTGGAGCAGTTCTTC.

The chain has TRBV27 and TRBJ1-4; D possibly corresponds to TRBD1 (6 bases). V shed 5 bases and J shed 4 bases, with 14 bases lying between them. The CDR3 length is 15 residues. From germline, CDR1 is MNHEY and CDR2 SMNVEV (reference sequence). The CDR3 reads CASSAVDRHNEKLFF. Written as DNA, the CDR3 is TGTGCCAGCAGTGCCGTAGACAGGCATAATGAAAAACTGTTTTTT.

The chain couples TRBV9 to TRBJ2-7; the D is unclear. CDR3 size: 14 residues. Trimming took off 4 bases at V and 2 bases at J, with 13 bases between the two ends. Germline V CDR1 and CDR2: SGDLS, YYNGEE. DNA of the CDR3: TGTGCCAGCAGCCCCGCTTTAGTCGCCTACGAGCAGTACTTC. Residues: CASSPALVAYEQYF.